The following is a T cell receptor beta chain sequence with its context. Its antigen is undetermined. Over several immunoSEQ plates, each subset's genomic DNA was distributed in even portions. Libraries were prepared by immunoSEQ multiplex PCR; TCRdb keeps only in-frame clonotypes and omits some of them. The table has about 2.2 million clones, around 93% seen once; the top ten hold more than 1.5%. The CDR3 extends over 15 amino acids. Trimming left V 7 bases short and J 0 bases short, with 15 bases between. The germline V gene encodes CDR1 MNHNS and CDR2 SASEGT. This entry is derived from a study of shared clonotypes between healthy human individuals. Study at large: The cohort had a couple of women and three men, ages 18 to 49. Each donor had three CD4 naive, three CD4 memory, two CD8 naive and one CD8 memory plate.

Naive CD8 populations comprised CD45RO-negative cells positively selected for CCR7, excluding terminally differentiated effector memory CD45RA+ cells. Regarding the study as a whole: Larger estimated richness was generally seen in naive subsets than in memory subsets.

The TCR sequence derives from a man between 18 and 35 years old in good health. Some clones in this sample may be carry-over from other donors' samples. The rearrangement links TRBV6-1 to TRBJ1-1, with TRBD1 as a possible D gene (6 bases). The sequencing sample was made of naive CD8+ T cells from PBMCs. The CDR3 here is CASTIPGHLNTEAFF. CDR3 in DNA: TGTGCCAGCACAATTCCGGGACACCTGAACACTGAAGCTTTCTTT.